These T cell receptor beta chains were read from a single sample in a study of cytomegalovirus exposure and HLA in healthy donors. Only in-frame clones appear in the TCRdb table, and some are missing; sequencing was by immunoSEQ multiplex PCR. The sample lists about 120,000 clones, roughly 90% seen once, with about 6% in the top ten. The sequencing sample was made of PBMCs. The receptors were sampled from a woman under 30 in good health and CMV-seropositive. Both conserved end residues are part of each CDR3. D genes are given only for firm matches.

d_call: NA
j_call: TRBJ2-2
v_call: TRBV29-1
cdr3_aa: CSVARARLGGTGELFF
cdr3_nt: TGCAGCGTTGCACGCGCGCGCCTAGGGGGCACCGGGGAGCTGTTTTTT

d_call: NA
j_call: TRBJ2-3
v_call: TRBV9
cdr3_aa: CASSVGAGLTDTQYF
cdr3_nt: TGTGCCAGCAGCGTAGGGGCGGGTCTCACAGATACGCAGTATTTT

d_call: TRBD1
j_call: TRBJ1-1
v_call: TRBV2
cdr3_aa: CASSERGQGAWGMNTEAFF
cdr3_nt: TGTGCCAGCAGTGAGCGAGGACAGGGGGCTTGGGGAATGAACACTGAAGCTTTCTTT

d_call: TRBD1
j_call: TRBJ1-1
v_call: TRBV10-1
cdr3_aa: CASRRDRDGNTEAFF
cdr3_nt: TGCGCCTCGCGTCGGGACAGGGATGGGAACACTGAAGCTTTCTTT

d_call: TRBD2
j_call: TRBJ2-1
v_call: TRBV25-1
cdr3_aa: CASGGIGAGGLGGGEQFF
cdr3_nt: TGTGCCAGCGGTGGTATAGGAGCGGGAGGGCTCGGGGGAGGTGAGCAGTTCTTC

d_call: TRBD2
j_call: TRBJ2-2
v_call: TRBV7-6
cdr3_aa: CASSLYGRGAYTGELFF
cdr3_nt: TGTGCCAGCAGCTTATATGGGCGGGGGGCCTACACCGGGGAGCTGTTTTTT

d_call: NA
j_call: TRBJ2-7
v_call: TRBV27
cdr3_aa: CASSFPRASYEQYF
cdr3_nt: TGTGCCAGCAGTTTCCCCAGGGCAAGCTACGAGCAGTACTTC

d_call: NA
j_call: TRBJ1-4
v_call: TRBV5-5
cdr3_aa: CASSLGLTGEKLFF
cdr3_nt: TGTGCCAGCAGCTTAGGTCTCACAGGTGAAAAACTGTTTTTT

d_call: NA
j_call: TRBJ2-3
v_call: TRBV30
cdr3_aa: CAWRESTDTQYF
cdr3_nt: TGTGCCTGGAGGGAGAGCACAGATACGCAGTATTTT

d_call: NA
j_call: TRBJ2-5
v_call: TRBV4-1
cdr3_aa: CASSQGIWVGPHQETQYF
cdr3_nt: TGCGCCAGCAGCCAAGGGATTTGGGTGGGCCCACATCAAGAGACCCAGTACTTC

d_call: TRBD2
j_call: TRBJ2-5
v_call: TRBV7-9
cdr3_aa: CASSLAGTSGGTQYF
cdr3_nt: TGTGCCAGCAGCTTAGCGGGGACTAGCGGGGGGACCCAGTACTTC

d_call: NA
j_call: TRBJ1-3
v_call: TRBV19
cdr3_aa: CASNGWMGRSGNTIYF
cdr3_nt: TGTGCCAGTAATGGCTGGATGGGGCGCTCTGGAAACACCATATATTTT

d_call: TRBD1
j_call: TRBJ1-1
v_call: TRBV2
cdr3_aa: CASSETGLGTEAFF
cdr3_nt: TGTGCCAGCAGCGAGACAGGGCTGGGAACTGAAGCTTTCTTT

d_call: TRBD1
j_call: TRBJ1-2
v_call: TRBV13
cdr3_aa: CASSSPPRGLGGYTF
cdr3_nt: TGTGCCAGCAGCTCCCCCCCCAGGGGGTTAGGTGGCTACACCTTC

d_call: NA
j_call: TRBJ2-1
v_call: TRBV6-5
cdr3_aa: CASRTGSLTSSQFF
cdr3_nt: TGTGCCAGCAGAACCGGGTCCTTGACTTCCTCGCAGTTCTTC

d_call: NA
j_call: TRBJ1-4
v_call: TRBV28
cdr3_aa: CASGVRREATNEKLFF
cdr3_nt: TGTGCCAGCGGGGTGAGGAGGGAAGCAACTAATGAAAAACTGTTTTTT

d_call: NA
j_call: TRBJ2-3
v_call: TRBV7-9
cdr3_aa: CASSPGTPAPDTQYF
cdr3_nt: TGTGCCAGCAGCCCCGGGACACCCGCCCCGGATACGCAGTATTTT

d_call: NA
j_call: TRBJ1-6
v_call: TRBV30
cdr3_aa: CAWTGVSNSPLHF
cdr3_nt: TGTGCCTGGACAGGGGTGAGTAATTCACCCCTCCACTTT

d_call: TRBD1
j_call: TRBJ1-1
v_call: TRBV5-1
cdr3_aa: CASSTGQGVQEAFF
cdr3_nt: TGCGCCAGCAGCACGGGACAGGGGGTGCAAGAAGCTTTCTTT

d_call: TRBD1
j_call: TRBJ1-2
v_call: TRBV6-1
cdr3_aa: CASRGTGGTLGYTF
cdr3_nt: TGTGCCAGCAGAGGGACAGGGGGGACACTTGGCTACACCTTC

d_call: NA
j_call: TRBJ2-5
v_call: TRBV7-7
cdr3_aa: CASSPGDPSGFGETQYF
cdr3_nt: TGTGCTAGCAGCCCCGGGGACCCGAGCGGGTTCGGGGAGACCCAGTACTTC

d_call: TRBD1
j_call: TRBJ2-7
v_call: TRBV30
cdr3_aa: CAWRPQGFPYEQYF
cdr3_nt: TGTGCCTGGAGACCACAGGGGTTCCCCTACGAGCAGTACTTC

d_call: NA
j_call: TRBJ1-5
v_call: TRBV28
cdr3_aa: CASSLEGVRNQPQHF
cdr3_nt: TGTGCCAGCAGTTTAGAAGGGGTTCGCAATCAGCCCCAGCATTTT

d_call: NA
j_call: TRBJ2-7
v_call: TRBV5-4
cdr3_aa: CASSQRDRHIGEQYF
cdr3_nt: TGTGCCAGCAGCCAGCGGGACAGGCATATTGGGGAGCAGTACTTC

d_call: NA
j_call: TRBJ2-3
v_call: TRBV30
cdr3_aa: CAWSFAGAIDTQYF
cdr3_nt: TGTGCCTGGAGTTTTGCGGGGGCTATAGATACGCAGTATTTT